This entry concerns a single T cell receptor (beta chain). Its antigen is not yet known. Within one base of it there is no much larger clone, and no base qualities were kept. Its CDR3 holds 13 amino acids, cysteine through phenylalanine. Kept here is only the CDR3 DNA, which spans 39 bases and is read in frame from base 1. CDR1 and CDR2 are drawn from the germline V gene: SGHVS, FNYEAQ. Trimming removed 5 bases from V and 1 base from J, leaving 8 bases between the germline ends. Libraries were built with the immunoSEQ multiplex PCR assay. In TCRdb, the immuneACCESS table is reduced to in-frame sequences with V and J assigned. These tables do not hold every clone; where another copy was compared, an unresolved V gene accounts for under half, and the others remain unexplained. For this sample the table gives about 48,000 clones, of which approximately 88% were detected only once. The ten top clones hold roughly 1.2% of the sample.

These data originate in a study of T cell changes during pregnancy in multiple sclerosis (dated by TCRdb to the late 2010s). Study-level background: The study looked at changes in the T cell repertoire across pregnancy in women with multiple sclerosis.

The chain uses TRBV7-6 and TRBJ1-1; the D segment cannot be called with confidence. The source is a female donor with multiple sclerosis, enrolled in a pregnancy study. The material sequenced was CD4+ T cells from peripheral blood mononuclear cells, taken in the second trimester of pregnancy. The sequence in DNA is TGTGCCAGCAGCGGTGACACGAACACTGAAGCTTTCTTT. This translates into CASSGDTNTEAFF.